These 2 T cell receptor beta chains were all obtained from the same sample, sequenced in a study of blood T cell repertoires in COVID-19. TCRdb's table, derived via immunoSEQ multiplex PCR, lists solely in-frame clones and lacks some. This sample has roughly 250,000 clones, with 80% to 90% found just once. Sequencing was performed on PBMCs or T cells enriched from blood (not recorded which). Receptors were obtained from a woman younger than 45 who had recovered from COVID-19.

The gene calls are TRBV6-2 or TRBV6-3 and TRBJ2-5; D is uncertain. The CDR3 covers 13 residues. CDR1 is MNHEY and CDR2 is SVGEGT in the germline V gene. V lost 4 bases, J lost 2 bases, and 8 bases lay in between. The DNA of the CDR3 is TGTGCCAGCAGTTGGCAGGCGCAAGAGACCCAGTACTTC. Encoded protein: CASSWQAQETQYF.

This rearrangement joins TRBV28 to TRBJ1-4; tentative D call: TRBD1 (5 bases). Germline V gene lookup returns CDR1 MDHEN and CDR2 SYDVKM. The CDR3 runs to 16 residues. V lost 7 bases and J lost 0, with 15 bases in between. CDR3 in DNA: TGTGCCAGCAAAGGGGATGTGTTTGCAACTAATGAAAAACTGTTTTTT. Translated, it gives CASKGDVFATNEKLFF.